Described below is a single TCR beta chain sequence and its context. What it recognizes is unknown. This specimen belongs to a study of cytomegalovirus exposure and HLA in healthy donors. General study results and limits: Later, an analysis found that common viral pathogens appeared to be linked with several of the most significant clusters. By a later analysis, the bulk of CMV-associated TCR beta chains appeared HLA-restricted. It has been reported that TCR beta sequences accurately predicted the HLA-A and HLA-B alleles of most subjects. The authors later found HLA-associated TCR beta chains more clonally expanded than equally common others.

Per the germline V gene, CDR1 is SEHNR and CDR2 is FQNEAQ (reference sequence). Trimming removed 5 bases from V and 4 bases from J, with 14 bases in between. The length of the CDR3 is 15 residues. PCR involved 60 Vbeta and 13 Jbeta primers. Some clones are missing from TCRdb's copy, which holds only in-frame ones; the method was immunoSEQ multiplex PCR. Among 98,000 or so clones listed, 77% were seen once. Specimen: PBMCs. The V gene is TRBV7-9, the J gene TRBJ2-2; D is perhaps TRBD2 (5 bases). This sequence originates from a female donor in good health and CMV-seronegative. CDR3 in amino acids: CASSAMRVGTGELFF. CDR3 DNA sequence: TGTGCCAGCAGCGCGATGAGGGTCGGCACCGGGGAGCTGTTTTTT. Combining the CDR3 with reference TRBV7-9 and TRBJ2-2 gives the whole variable domain DTGVSQNPRHKITKRGQNVTFRCDPISEHNRLYWYRQTLGQGPEFLTYFQNEAQLEKSRLLSDRFSAERPKGSFSTLEIQRTEQGDSAMYLCASSAMRVGTGELFFGEGSRLTVL.